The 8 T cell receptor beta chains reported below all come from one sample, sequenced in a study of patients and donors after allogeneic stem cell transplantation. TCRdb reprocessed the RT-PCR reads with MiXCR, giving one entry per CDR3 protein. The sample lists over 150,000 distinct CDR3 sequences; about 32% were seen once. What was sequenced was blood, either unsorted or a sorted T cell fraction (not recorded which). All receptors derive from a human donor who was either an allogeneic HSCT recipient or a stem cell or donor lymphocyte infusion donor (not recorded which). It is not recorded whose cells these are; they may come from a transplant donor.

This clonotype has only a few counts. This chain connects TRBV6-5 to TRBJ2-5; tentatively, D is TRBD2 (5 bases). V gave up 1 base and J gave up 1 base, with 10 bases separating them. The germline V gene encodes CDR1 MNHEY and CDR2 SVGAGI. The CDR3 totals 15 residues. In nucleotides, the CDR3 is TGTGCCAGCAGTTACTTGGGGAGCTTCCAAGAGACCCAGTACTTC. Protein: CASSYLGSFQETQYF.

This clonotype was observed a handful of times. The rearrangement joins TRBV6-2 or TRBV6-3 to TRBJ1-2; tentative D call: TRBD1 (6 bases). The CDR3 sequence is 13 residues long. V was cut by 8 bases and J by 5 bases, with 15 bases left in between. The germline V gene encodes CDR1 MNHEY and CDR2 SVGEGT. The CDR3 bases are TGTGCCAGCGGACAGACTATTCGGTATGGCTACACCTTC. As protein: CASGQTIRYGYTF.

The CDR3 bases are TGTGCCAGCAGCCCAGGGGGCCTGGACTATGGCTACACCTTC. The encoded protein is CASSPGGLDYGYTF. The chain recombines TRBV12-3 or TRBV12-4 with TRBJ1-2, with TRBD1 identical over 8 bases. Trimming at V came to 6 bases and at J to 3 bases, leaving 6 bases not matched to a gene. The CDR3 is made up of 14 amino acids.

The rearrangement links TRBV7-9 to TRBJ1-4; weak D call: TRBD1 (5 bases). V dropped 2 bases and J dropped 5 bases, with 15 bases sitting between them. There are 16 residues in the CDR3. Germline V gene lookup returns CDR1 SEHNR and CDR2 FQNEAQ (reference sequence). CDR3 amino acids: CASSLRTGGSNEKLFF. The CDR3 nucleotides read TGTGCCAGCAGCTTAAGAACAGGAGGCTCCAATGAAAAACTGTTTTTT.

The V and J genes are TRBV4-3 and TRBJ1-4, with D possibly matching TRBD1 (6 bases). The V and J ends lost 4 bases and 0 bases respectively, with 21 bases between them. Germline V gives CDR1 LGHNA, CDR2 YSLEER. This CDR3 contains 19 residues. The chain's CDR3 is CASSPMGGVKGATNEKLFF. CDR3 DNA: TGCGCCAGCAGCCCTATGGGGGGCGTGAAGGGCGCAACTAATGAAAAACTGTTTTTT.

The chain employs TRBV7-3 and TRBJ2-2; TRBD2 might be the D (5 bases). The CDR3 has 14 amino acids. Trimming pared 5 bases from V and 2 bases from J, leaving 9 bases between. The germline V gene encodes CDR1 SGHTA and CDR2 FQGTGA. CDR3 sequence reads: CASSPPGNTGELFF. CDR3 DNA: TGTGCCAGCAGCCCCCCGGGAAACACCGGGGAGCTGTTTTTT.

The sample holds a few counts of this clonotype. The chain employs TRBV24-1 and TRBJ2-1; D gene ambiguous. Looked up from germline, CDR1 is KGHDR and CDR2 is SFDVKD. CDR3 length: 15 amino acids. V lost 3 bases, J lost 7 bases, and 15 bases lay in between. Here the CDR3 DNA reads TGTGCCACCAGTGATCGCTACATGGCCCGGAATGAGCAGTTCTTC. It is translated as CATSDRYMARNEQFF.

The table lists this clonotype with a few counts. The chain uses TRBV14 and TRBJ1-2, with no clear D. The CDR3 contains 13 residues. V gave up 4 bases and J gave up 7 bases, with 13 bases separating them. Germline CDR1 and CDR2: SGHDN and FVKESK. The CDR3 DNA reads TGTGCCAGCAGCCCCGTCCTAGGCGGTGGCTACACCTTC. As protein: CASSPVLGGGYTF.